The 9 T cell receptor beta chains given below trace back to one sample, sequenced in a study of T cells in Graves' hyperthyroidism and ophthalmopathy. Using RNA transcripts as the source, TCR beta CDR3 regions were amplified. In the first-round RT-PCR of the TCR CDR3, the HTBI primer set was used. A single record per CDR3 protein comes from TCRdb applying MiXCR to the multiplex PCR reads. The sample records about 550,000 distinct CDR3 sequences, less than 25% being singletons. Input material: blood. The receptors shown here come from a man aged 18 to 30 with Graves' hyperthyroidism.

This clonotype has ten or more counts. The chain uses TRBV12-3 or TRBV12-4 and TRBJ1-5; D call uncertain. The CDR3 runs to 13 residues. V lost 2 bases and J lost 6, with 8 bases in between. For the CDR3, the DNA is TGTGCCAGCAGTTTAAGGGCAGGTCAGCCCCAGCATTTT. Protein product: CASSLRAGQPQHF.

The chain has TRBV11-2 and TRBJ2-3; 7 bases map to TRBD2. The V gene's germline CDR1 is SGHAT and CDR2 FQNNGV. The CDR3 covers 15 residues. Trimming took 5 bases from V and 3 from J; bases not matched to a gene: 8. CDR3 in amino acids: CASSQSGDRTDTQYF. CDR3 coding DNA: TGTGCCAGCAGCCAAAGCGGGGACCGAACAGATACGCAGTATTTT. The full variable domain, with the rest looked up from reference TRBV11-2 and TRBJ2-3, is EAGVAQSPRYKIIEKRQSVAFWCNPISGHATLYWYQQILGQGPKLLIQFQNNGVVDDSQLPKDRFSAERLKGVDSTLKIQPAKLEDSAVYLCASSQSGDRTDTQYFGPGTRLTVL.

At least ten counts were recorded for this clonotype. The V gene is TRBV2, the J gene TRBJ1-5; D gene ambiguous. V was clipped by 5 bases and J by 2 bases, with 13 bases between them. The CDR3 consists of 15 residues. CDR1 and CDR2 from the germline V gene are SNHLY and FYNNEI. CDR3 nucleotide sequence: TGTGCCAGCAGTACCCAAAGTGCCGGCAATCAGCCCCAGCATTTT. Its protein product is CASSTQSAGNQPQHF.

This clonotype was recorded a few times. Its ends do not fully match the called genes, so a read error is possible. This sequence joins TRBV11-3 and TRBJ2-2, with D perhaps given as TRBD1 or TRBD2 (5 bases each). CDR3 length equals 15 residues. Germline V gene sequence: CDR1 SGHNT, CDR2 YENEEA. CDR3 nucleotide sequence: TGTGCCAGCAGCCTCGCCAGGGTGGACACCGGGGAGCTGGTTTTT. Encoded protein: CASSLARVDTGELVF. Based on the CDR3 plus reference TRBV11-3 and TRBJ2-2, the full variable domain is EAGVVQSPRYKIIEKKQPVAFWCNPISGHNTLYWYLQNLGQGPELLIRYENEEAVDDSQLPKDRFSAERLKGVDSTLKIQPAELGDSAVYLCASSLARVDTGELVFGEGSRLTVL.

V usage is TRBV7-2 and J usage is TRBJ2-7, with D possibly being TRBD1 or TRBD2 (5 bases each). The germline V gene has CDR1 SGHTA and CDR2 FQGNSA. The CDR3 is made up of 12 amino acids. V was trimmed by 1 base and J by 8 bases, leaving 9 bases between them. For the CDR3, the DNA is TGTGCCAGCAGCTTAGAACGGGGCCAGCAGTACTTC. Its protein product is CASSLERGQQYF.

This clonotype appeared many times. The chain uses TRBV12-3 or TRBV12-4 and TRBJ1-5; D possibly corresponds to TRBD1 (6 bases). The CDR3 loop spans 14 amino acids. Trimming stripped 1 base from V and 6 bases from J, with 10 bases between. The chain's CDR3 is CASSLGRGLQPQHF. For the CDR3, the DNA is TGTGCCAGCAGTTTAGGACGGGGGCTTCAGCCCCAGCATTTT.

This clonotype has a count of ten or more. The genes are TRBV20-1 and TRBJ1-5, with D unclear. V was cut by 1 base and J by 0 bases, with 13 bases left in between. Germline CDR1 reads DFQATT; CDR2 reads SNEGSKA (reference sequence). This CDR3 spans 16 amino acids. CDR3 nucleotide sequence: TGCAGTGCTAGAGGGCGGGATCTATATAGCAATCAGCCCCAGCATTTT. As protein: CSARGRDLYSNQPQHF.

The chain has TRBV29-1 and TRBJ2-5; 12 bases match TRBD1. The CDR3 covers 15 residues. The V gene's germline CDR1 is SQVTM and CDR2 ANQGSEA. Trimming cost V 1 base and J 5 bases; bases outside gene matches: 5. For the CDR3, the DNA is TGCAGCGTTGAAGTGGGGACAGGGGGCCCGGAGACCCAGTACTTC. It specifies CSVEVGTGGPETQYF.

Turning to this clonotype: The CDR3 end shows no conserved phenylalanine or tryptophan, and so a read error is likely. The CDR3 DNA reads as TGTGCCAGTAGTATAGTCCCCTTTACCGGGACAGGGACCTATGGCTACACCCTC. Translating gives CASSIVPFTGTGTYGYTL. This chain joins TRBV19 and TRBJ1-2, with 9 bases lining up with TRBD1. Germline CDR1 and CDR2: LNHDA and SQIVND (reference sequence). There are 18 residues in the CDR3. Trimming removed 1 base from V and 4 bases from J; junction bases left unmatched: 13.